This T cell receptor beta chain was found in a study of regulatory T cells in long-lasting Graves disease. Study results and limitations: Thyroid tissue was not studied; only peripheral blood was. Persistent cases favored TRBV28, TRBJ1-2 and TRBJ2-5.

Time point of the sample: persistent/refractory GD, antithyroid drugs over 5 years with positive TRAb. Preparation of the TCR library used RNA extracted from PBMCs. The CDR3 runs to 14 residues. Germline CDR1 and CDR2: SGHTA and FQGNSA. V was shortened by 7 bases and J by 0 bases, with 9 bases between the two germline ends. This clonotype was seen ten or more times. Its antigen is currently unknown. Through Arm-PCR of CDR3 regions and iRepertoire HTBI primers, TCR beta libraries were built. Via MiXCR, TCRdb re-called the multiplex PCR reads, giving one row per CDR3 protein. The table lists 350,000 to 450,000 distinct CDR3 sequences, less than 25% of them singletons, with less than 25% in the top ten.

The chain employs TRBV7-2 and TRBJ2-2; no firm D call. The TCR originated in a female donor with Graves disease. The sample in question was peripheral blood mononuclear cells (PBMCs), obtained when the disease was refractory, from a patient treated with antithyroid drugs. CDR3: CASTLLANTGELFF. The CDR3 region has the DNA TGTGCCAGCACCCTTCTAGCGAACACCGGGGAGCTGTTTTTT. Looking up the rest from reference TRBV7-2 and TRBJ2-2 gives the full variable domain: GAGVSQSPSNKVTEKGKDVELRCDPISGHTALYWYRQSLGQGLEFLIYFQGNSAPDKSGLPSDRFSAERTGGSVSTLTIQRTQQEDSAVYLCASTLLANTGELFFGEGSRLTVL.